A selection of T cell receptor beta chains follows, all from one sample in a study of patients and donors after allogeneic stem cell transplantation. Each CDR3 protein gets one entry after TCRdb re-called the RT-PCR reads with MiXCR. The sample consists of 900,000 to 1,000,000 distinct CDR3 sequences, 15% to 20% of them appearing once. Sequencing input: blood, either unsorted or a sorted T cell fraction (not recorded which). These receptors all come from a human donor who was either an allogeneic HSCT recipient or a stem cell or donor lymphocyte infusion donor (not recorded which). It is not recorded whose cells these are; they may come from a transplant donor. CDR3s include the opening cysteine and the closing phenylalanine or tryptophan. Fields, in order: V gene, J gene, clone size, D gene, CDR3 protein, CDR3 DNA. A D gene is named only where the DNA matches it firmly. Size values are once, few and many counts, or a class for expanded clones, and some rows have none.

TRBV15	TRBJ2-2	NA	NA	CATSPQTALYTGELFF	TGTGCCACCAGCCCCCAGACAGCTTTATATACCGGGGAGCTGTTTTTT
TRBV12-3/TRBV12-4	TRBJ2-1	many	TRBD2	CASSLAGGPHEQFF	TGTGCCAGCAGTTTAGCGGGAGGGCCACATGAGCAGTTCTTC
TRBV10-3	TRBJ1-4	NA	NA	CAISNRANEKLFF	TGTGCCATCAGTAACAGGGCTAATGAAAAACTGTTTTTT
TRBV5-6	TRBJ2-3	NA	TRBD1	CASSFADRRPDTQYF	TGTGCCAGCAGCTTCGCGGACAGGAGGCCAGATACGCAGTATTTT
TRBV5-1	TRBJ2-7	NA	NA	CASSLEARGGVGSYEQYF	TGCGCCAGCAGCTTGGAAGCCCGGGGCGGGGTTGGGTCCTACGAGCAGTACTTC
TRBV6-1	TRBJ1-2	NA	TRBD1	CASSRNLRDRGFSYTF	TGTGCCAGCAGTCGTAATCTCCGGGACAGGGGGTTTAGCTACACCTTC
TRBV5-1	TRBJ1-2	few	NA	CASSGGLYGYTF	TGCGCCAGCAGCGGAGGCCTCTATGGCTACACCTTC
TRBV27	TRBJ2-7	few	NA	CASSLSGHFPLGEQYF	TGTGCCAGCAGTTTATCGGGGCATTTCCCCTTGGGGGAGCAGTACTTC
TRBV5-6	TRBJ2-1	few	TRBD2	CASSRRTSGSRWQFF	TGTGCCAGCAGTCGTAGGACTAGCGGGAGTCGGTGGCAGTTCTTC
TRBV12-3/TRBV12-4	TRBJ1-5	NA	NA	CASSLWGQGQPQHF	TGTGCCAGCAGTTTATGGGGGCAGGGGCAGCCCCAGCATTTT
TRBV19	TRBJ2-1	NA	NA	CASSILGNEQFF	TGTGCCAGCAGTATACTTGGGAATGAGCAGTTCTTC
TRBV7-3	TRBJ1-1	NA	NA	CASSTGWQTEAFF	TGTGCCAGCAGCACCGGCTGGCAGACTGAAGCTTTCTTT
TRBV20-1	TRBJ2-1	NA	NA	CSASFSGNSYNEQFF	TGCAGTGCTAGTTTTAGCGGTAACTCCTACAATGAGCAGTTCTTC
TRBV12-3/TRBV12-4	TRBJ1-1	NA	NA	CASSKDRSWGQNTEAFF	TGTGCCAGCAGTAAAGATCGGTCGTGGGGCCAGAACACTGAAGCTTTCTTT
TRBV7-2	TRBJ2-1	many	NA	CASSLGTLLEQFF	TGTGCCAGCAGCTTAGGGACGCTCCTTGAGCAGTTCTTC
TRBV6-1	TRBJ2-2	few	TRBD1	CASTWTGDTGELFF	TGTGCCAGCACCTGGACAGGCGACACCGGGGAGCTGTTTTTT
TRBV5-6	TRBJ2-1	NA	NA	CASSPPGLKSNEQFF	TGTGCCAGCAGCCCGCCCGGACTAAAAAGCAATGAGCAGTTCTTC
TRBV11-2	TRBJ2-7	NA	NA	CASGGRSVEQYF	TGTGCCAGCGGGGGTCGGTCTGTTGAGCAGTACTTC
TRBV11-3	TRBJ1-1	NA	NA	CASSPAGQGHTEAFF	TGTGCCAGCAGCCCGGCTGGGCAGGGGCACACTGAAGCTTTCTTT
TRBV4-2	TRBJ2-1	NA	TRBD2	CASSQPGTSENEQFF	TGTGCCAGCAGCCAACCCGGGACTAGCGAAAATGAGCAGTTCTTC
TRBV15	TRBJ2-1	NA	TRBD2	CATSRLAGGQSSYNEQFF	TGTGCCACCAGTAGACTAGCGGGAGGGCAAAGCTCCTACAATGAGCAGTTCTTC
TRBV20-1	TRBJ2-3	once	NA	CSARDKRRTDTQYF	TGCAGTGCTAGAGATAAGCGACGCACAGATACGCAGTATTTT
TRBV12-3/TRBV12-4	TRBJ2-1	few	NA	CASSTRELNSYNEQFF	TGTGCCAGCAGTACCCGGGAGTTGAACTCCTACAATGAGCAGTTCTTC
TRBV20-1	TRBJ2-5	many	TRBD2	CSASSFLAAEGQYF	TGCAGTGCTAGCTCGTTTCTAGCGGCGGAGGGCCAGTACTTC
TRBV24-1	TRBJ2-3	NA	TRBD2	CATSDLTSGSTDTQYF	TGTGCCACCAGTGACTTGACTAGCGGGAGCACAGATACGCAGTATTTT
TRBV6-2/TRBV6-3	TRBJ2-1	few	NA	CASSYVDEQFF	TGTGCCAGCAGTTATGTGGATGAGCAGTTCTTC
TRBV9	TRBJ2-3	NA	TRBD2	CASSPQAGLAGGRDTQYF	TGTGCCAGCAGCCCCCAAGCCGGACTAGCGGGAGGGCGGGATACGCAGTATTTT
TRBV2	TRBJ2-1	NA	TRBD2	CARRTSGSDEQFF	TGTGCCAGAAGGACTAGCGGGAGTGATGAGCAGTTCTTC
TRBV7-8	TRBJ1-2	NA	NA	CASSLSTAQVYGYTF	TGTGCCAGCAGCTTAAGTACGGCGCAGGTCTATGGCTACACCTTC
TRBV20-1	TRBJ1-2	NA	NA	CSATGQNVNYGYTF	TGCAGTGCTACAGGACAGAACGTTAACTATGGCTACACCTTC
TRBV6-1	TRBJ2-6	few	NA	CASSPGQISGANVLTF	TGTGCCAGCAGCCCCGGACAAATCTCTGGGGCCAACGTCCTGACTTTC